The 23 T cell receptor beta chains below come from one sample, sequenced in a study of shared clonotypes between healthy human individuals. Only in-frame clones appear in the TCRdb table, and some are missing; sequencing was by immunoSEQ multiplex PCR. This table has almost 700,000 clones, 92% appearing once. The naive CD8 population came from CD45RO-negative cells selected for CCR7, without terminally differentiated effector memory CD45RA+ cells. Material: naive CD8+ T cells sorted from blood. The receptors come from a man aged 25-45 years in good health.

This rearrangement joins TRBV29-1 to TRBJ1-1; D ambiguous. The CDR3 covers 12 residues. Germline CDR1 and CDR2: SQVTM and ANQGSEA. V dropped 7 bases and J dropped 7 bases, with 16 bases sitting between them. The CDR3 bases are TGCAGCGCGGCGGCGAGTGGGGTTGAAGCTTTCTTT. Translation gives CSAAASGVEAFF. The entire variable domain, with the rest obtained from reference TRBV29-1 and TRBJ1-1, is as follows: SAVISQKPSRDICQRGTSLTIQCQVDSQVTMMFWYRQQPGQSLTLIATANQGSEATYESGFVIDKFPISRPNLTFSTLTVSNMSPEDSSIYLCSAAASGVEAFFGQGTRLTVV.

This sequence joins TRBV28 and TRBJ2-3; possible D gene TRBD2, 6 bases. The CDR3 covers 16 residues. Germline CDR1 is MDHEN and CDR2 is SYDVKM. Trimming shortened V by 2 bases and J by 1 base, and 13 bases separated the two germline ends. CDR3 nucleotides: TGTGCCAGCAGTTTAACGGGAGCTGGAGGCACAGATACGCAGTATTTT. Translated, it gives CASSLTGAGGTDTQYF.

This clone occurred once. The chain joins TRBV7-9 to TRBJ1-1; D is ambiguous. CDR1 is SEHNR and CDR2 is FQNEAQ in the germline V gene (reference sequence). With 5 bases removed from V and 5 bases from J, the gap between germline ends came to 21 bases. The CDR3 has 16 residues. CDR3 amino acids: CASSTSLGLGETEAFF. The DNA of the CDR3 is TGTGCCAGCAGCACCTCCCTCGGACTAGGTGAGACTGAAGCTTTCTTT.

The rearrangement links TRBV27 to TRBJ1-1; D remains ambiguous. The CDR3 sequence is 14 residues long. Germline assignment: CDR1 MNHEY and CDR2 SMNVEV (reference sequence). V was shortened by 7 bases and J by 0 bases, with 12 bases between the two germline ends. CDR3 sequence (DNA): TGTGCCAGCACCGATATCCGGATGAACACTGAAGCTTTCTTT. It specifies CASTDIRMNTEAFF.

This chain joins TRBV29-1 and TRBJ1-2; 8 bases align to TRBD1. The CDR3 consists of 13 residues. V lost 7 bases and J lost 2; bases outside the gene matches: 6. Germline V gene lookup returns CDR1 SQVTM and CDR2 ANQGSEA. CDR3 region: CSADRVANYGYTF. As DNA, the CDR3 is TGCAGCGCGGACAGGGTTGCCAACTATGGCTACACCTTC. The entire variable domain, with the rest obtained from reference TRBV29-1 and TRBJ1-2, is as follows: SAVISQKPSRDICQRGTSLTIQCQVDSQVTMMFWYRQQPGQSLTLIATANQGSEATYESGFVIDKFPISRPNLTFSTLTVSNMSPEDSSIYLCSADRVANYGYTFGSGTRLTVV.

V and J are TRBV6-1 and TRBJ2-5; no definite D call. V lost 11 bases and J 2 bases, leaving 15 bases between the germline ends. CDR3 length equals 13 residues. Germline V gene sequence: CDR1 MNHNS, CDR2 SASEGT. The CDR3 sequence is CALQSSDQETQYF. CDR3 nucleotides: TGTGCCCTACAATCATCAGATCAAGAGACCCAGTACTTC.

Here the CDR3 reads CASSLSGPGELFF. CDR3 coding DNA: TGTGCCAGCAGTTTATCGGGGCCCGGGGAGCTGTTTTTT. The chain joins TRBV27 to TRBJ2-2; D is possibly TRBD1 (5 bases). Germline V CDR1 and CDR2: MNHEY, SMNVEV (reference sequence). The V end was cut by 0 bases, the J end by 6 bases, with 5 bases between. CDR3 length: 13 amino acids.

This clone was counted ten times or more. The V gene is TRBV9, the J gene TRBJ1-5, with D hard to call. V lost 1 base and J 5 bases, leaving 7 bases between the germline ends. CDR1 SGDLS and CDR2 YYNGEE come from the germline V gene. CDR3 length: 13 amino acids. The CDR3 protein is CASSVSGDQPQHF. The CDR3 region has the DNA TGTGCCAGCAGCGTATCTGGAGATCAGCCCCAGCATTTT.

The chain combines TRBV7-8 with TRBJ2-1, with D tentatively TRBD1 or TRBD2 (5 bases each). Looked up from germline, CDR1 is SGHVS and CDR2 is FQNEAQ. The CDR3 is 15 amino acids. V was shortened by 4 bases and J by 2 bases, with 12 bases between the two germline ends. The CDR3 reads CASSYGAPTYNEQFF. In DNA, the CDR3 is TGTGCCAGCAGCTACGGGGCCCCGACCTACAATGAGCAGTTCTTC. Based on the CDR3 plus reference TRBV7-8 and TRBJ2-1, the full variable domain is GAGVSQSPRYKVAKRGQDVALRCDPISGHVSLFWYQQALGQGPEFLTYFQNEAQLDKSGLPSDRFFAERPEGSVSTLKIQRTQQEDSAVYLCASSYGAPTYNEQFFGPGTRLTVL.

Comments on this clone: Other DNA sequences within the sample encode an identical CDR3. The CDR3 is CASSVGGGTGELFF. The CDR3 coding sequence is TGTGCCAGCAGCGTTGGAGGCGGCACCGGGGAGCTGTTTTTT. The genes are TRBV9 and TRBJ2-2; a possible D gene is TRBD2 (5 bases). In germline, CDR1 is SGDLS, CDR2 YYNGEE. This CDR3 region has 14 residues. The V and J ends lost 2 bases and 4 bases respectively, with 9 bases between them.

The chain carries TRBV7-9 and TRBJ2-3; D uncertain. Germline V gene lookup returns CDR1 SEHNR and CDR2 FQNEAQ (reference sequence). The V gene lost 0 bases and the J gene lost 4 bases, with 11 bases spanning the gap. This CDR3 comprises 15 residues. The CDR3 DNA reads TGTGCCAGCAGCTTAGCGGCCAATCCCTCAGATACGCAGTATTTT. Translated: CASSLAANPSDTQYF.

The chain has TRBV28 and TRBJ1-1; D possibly corresponds to TRBD1 (6 bases). The CDR3 totals 16 residues. Germline CDR1 is MDHEN and CDR2 is SYDVKM. Trimming removed 8 bases at V and 0 bases at J, with 19 bases between. The CDR3 nucleotides read TGTGCCAGCTTATCACCCCCCGGGACAATGAACACTGAAGCTTTCTTT. Translating it yields CASLSPPGTMNTEAFF.

The genes are TRBV28 and TRBJ2-2; D possibly corresponds to TRBD2 (6 bases). CDR1 and CDR2 (germline): MDHEN, SYDVKM. V shed 5 bases and J shed 7 bases, with 20 bases lying between them. The CDR3 runs 16 residues. The CDR3 reads CASSRRQGEEDGELFF. The CDR3 nucleotides read TGTGCCAGCAGTCGGCGGCAAGGGGAGGAGGACGGGGAGCTGTTTTTT. Using reference TRBV28 and TRBJ2-2 for the parts outside the CDR3, the full variable domain is DVKVTQSSRYLVKRTGEKVFLECVQDMDHENMFWYRQDPGLGLRLIYFSYDVKMKEKGDIPEGYSVSREKKERFSLILESASTNQTSMYLCASSRRQGEEDGELFFGEGSRLTVL.

In regard to this clone: This CDR3 is also generated by other DNA sequences in the sample. The J gene is TRBJ2-7, the V gene TRBV5-6, with D maybe TRBD2 (6 bases). The germline gives CDR1 SGHDT, CDR2 YYEEEE. The V gene lost 4 bases and the J gene lost 4 bases, with 6 bases spanning the gap. The CDR3 extends over 11 amino acids. CDR3 coding DNA: TGTGCCAGCAGCCGGGGGTACGAGCAGTACTTC. Protein product: CASSRGYEQYF.

This rearrangement joins TRBV28 to TRBJ2-3; 9 positions agree with TRBD1. Germline V gives CDR1 MDHEN, CDR2 SYDVKM. The CDR3 runs 16 residues. V was clipped by 6 bases and J by 0 bases; unmatched bases: 7. CDR3 sequence: CASRPTGQGSTDTQYF. CDR3 nucleotides: TGTGCCAGCAGACCCACGGGACAGGGTAGCACAGATACGCAGTATTTT. Using reference TRBV28 and TRBJ2-3 for the parts outside the CDR3, the full variable domain is DVKVTQSSRYLVKRTGEKVFLECVQDMDHENMFWYRQDPGLGLRLIYFSYDVKMKEKGDIPEGYSVSREKKERFSLILESASTNQTSMYLCASRPTGQGSTDTQYFGPGTRLTVL.

This clone was picked up one time. The chain links TRBV7-9 to TRBJ2-7, with unresolved D. The CDR3 sequence is 13 residues long. V lost 1 base and J lost 4, with 8 bases in between. The germline V gene has CDR1 SEHNR and CDR2 FQNEAQ (reference sequence). The CDR3 here is CASSLGVKYEQYF. Here the CDR3 DNA reads TGTGCCAGCAGCTTAGGGGTTAAGTACGAGCAGTACTTC.

This clone occurred a few times. The chain employs TRBV19 and TRBJ1-5; the D is unclear. V lost 3 bases and J lost 1, with 7 bases in between. This CDR3 contains 14 residues. The V gene's germline CDR1 is LNHDA and CDR2 SQIVND (reference sequence). The CDR3 loop is CASSIVQSNQPQHF. The DNA of the CDR3 is TGTGCCAGTAGTATCGTACAGAGCAATCAGCCCCAGCATTTT.

The V call is TRBV7-6, the J call TRBJ2-3; 13 bases agree with TRBD2. V shed 5 bases, J shed 2 bases, and the junction held 7 bases outside the gene matches. The CDR3 is 17 amino acids. Germline V lookup: CDR1 SGHVS, CDR2 FNYEAQ. The CDR3 loop is CASSTGTSGTLTDTQYF. The CDR3 DNA reads as TGTGCCAGCAGCACCGGGACTAGCGGGACGCTCACAGATACGCAGTATTTT. The whole variable domain, filled in from reference TRBV7-6 and TRBJ2-3, reads GAGVSQSPRYKVTKRGQDVALRCDPISGHVSLYWYRQALGQGPEFLTYFNYEAQQDKSGLPNDRFSAERPEGSISTLTIQRTEQRDSAMYRCASSTGTSGTLTDTQYFGPGTRLTVL.

In its sample, this clone was seen once. This sequence joins TRBV27 and TRBJ2-2, with 8 bases lining up with TRBD1. The germline V gene has CDR1 MNHEY and CDR2 SMNVEV (reference sequence). This CDR3 spans 18 amino acids. Unmatched junction bases numbered 13, after V lost 5 bases and J lost 2 bases. This CDR3 reads CASSPPGTGGLNTGELFF. CDR3 DNA: TGTGCCAGCAGTCCCCCCGGGACAGGAGGATTAAACACCGGGGAGCTGTTTTTT.

V gene TRBV15 combines with J gene TRBJ2-7; D is tentatively TRBD1 or TRBD2 (6 bases each). Per germline, CDR1 LNHNV and CDR2 YYDKDF (reference sequence). V was trimmed by 0 bases and J by 0 bases, leaving 21 bases between them. This CDR3 is built from 19 residues. CDR3 residues: CATSRDNLKGGGGSYEQYF. The CDR3 DNA reads TGTGCCACCAGCAGAGATAATTTGAAAGGAGGGGGTGGCTCCTACGAGCAGTACTTC.

This rearrangement joins TRBV27 to TRBJ1-1, with D unresolved. The V and J ends lost 4 bases and 1 base respectively, with 7 bases between them. CDR1 is MNHEY, CDR2 SMNVEV, per germline (reference sequence). CDR3 length: 13 residues. The CDR3 DNA sequence: TGTGCCAGCAGTTACCAGGAGAACACTGAAGCTTTCTTT. Translation: CASSYQENTEAFF.

This sequence joins TRBV6-1 and TRBJ1-2; D gene unclear. Germline V gene lookup returns CDR1 MNHNS and CDR2 SASEGT. The CDR3 is 13 residues long. With 0 bases removed from V and 4 bases from J, the gap between germline ends came to 6 bases. This CDR3 reads CASSEAVIYGYTF. DNA of the CDR3: TGTGCCAGCAGTGAAGCCGTTATCTATGGCTACACCTTC.

The chain recombines TRBV7-9 with TRBJ2-7, with D maybe TRBD2 (6 bases). This CDR3 is built from 12 residues. Germline V gives CDR1 SEHNR, CDR2 FQNEAQ (reference sequence). Trimming removed 2 bases at V and 6 bases at J, with 8 bases between. The CDR3 sequence: CASSLLGSEQYF. In DNA, the CDR3 is TGTGCCAGCAGCTTACTCGGGAGCGAGCAGTACTTC.